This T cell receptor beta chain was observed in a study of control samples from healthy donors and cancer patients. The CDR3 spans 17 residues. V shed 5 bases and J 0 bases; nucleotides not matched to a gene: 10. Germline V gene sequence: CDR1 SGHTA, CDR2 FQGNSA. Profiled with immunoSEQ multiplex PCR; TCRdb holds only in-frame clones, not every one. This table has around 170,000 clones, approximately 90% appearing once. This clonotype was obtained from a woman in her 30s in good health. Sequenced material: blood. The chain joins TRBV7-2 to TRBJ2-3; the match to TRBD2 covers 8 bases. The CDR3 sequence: CASSGTSGSFSTDTQYF. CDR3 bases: TGTGCCAGCAGCGGGACGAGCGGGAGTTTTAGCACAGATACGCAGTATTTT. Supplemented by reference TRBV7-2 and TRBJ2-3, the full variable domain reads GAGVSQSPSNKVTEKGKDVELRCDPISGHTALYWYRQSLGQGLEFLIYFQGNSAPDKSGLPSDRFSAERTGGSVSTLTIQRTQQEDSAVYLCASSGTSGSFSTDTQYFGPGTRLTVL.